The 11 T cell receptor beta chains presented below share a single source sample, sequenced in a study of cytomegalovirus exposure and HLA in healthy donors. Amplification used 60 Vbeta primers and 13 Jbeta primers. Measured with immunoSEQ multiplex PCR; TCRdb has only the in-frame clones, and not every one. The table shows roughly 150,000 clones, with approximately 80% occurring only once. The sequenced material came from PBMCs. Every receptor here comes from a male donor in good health and CMV-seronegative.

Regarding this clone: This same CDR3 is encoded by further DNA sequences in the sample. The genes are TRBV9 and TRBJ1-1, with D hard to call. The germline CDR1 and CDR2 sequences are SGDLS and YYNGEE. The CDR3 spans 13 residues. Trimming left V 2 bases short and J 3 bases short, with 8 bases between. CDR3 bases: TGTGCCAGCAGCGTCGAGAGGGACACTGAAGCTTTCTTT. Translated, it gives CASSVERDTEAFF. The full variable domain, completed using reference TRBV9 and TRBJ1-1, is DSGVTQTPKHLITATGQRVTLRCSPRSGDLSVYWYQQSLDQGLQFLIQYYNGEERAKGNILERFSAQQFPDLHSELNLSSLELGDSALYFCASSVERDTEAFFGQGTRLTVV.

The chain has TRBV27 and TRBJ1-3; no clear D gene. With 1 base removed from V and 2 bases from J, the gap between germline ends came to 6 bases. CDR1 and CDR2 from the germline V gene are MNHEY and SMNVEV (reference sequence). The CDR3 extends over 14 amino acids. CDR3: CASSLYPAGNTIYF. In DNA form, the CDR3 reads TGTGCCAGCAGTTTATATCCTGCTGGAAACACCATATATTTT.

V is TRBV6-5 and J is TRBJ1-4; 9 bases align to TRBD1. Unmatched junction bases numbered 9, after V lost 8 bases and J lost 8 bases. The CDR3 totals 14 residues. Germline V gene sequence: CDR1 MNHEY, CDR2 SVGAGI. The DNA of the CDR3 is TGTGCCAGCGCCCAGGGACAGGGAGGAGAAAAACTGTTTTTT. Translated, it gives CASAQGQGGEKLFF.

The chain uses TRBV15 and TRBJ1-1; 10 positions match TRBD1. J was trimmed by 0 bases and V by 7 bases; bases with no gene match: 11. CDR1 and CDR2 (germline): LNHNV, YYDKDF (reference sequence). This CDR3 has 17 amino acids. CDR3 DNA: TGTGCCACCACCAGGACAGGGGGAGGACTTATGAACACTGAAGCTTTCTTT. It yields the protein CATTRTGGGLMNTEAFF.

The rearrangement joins TRBV19 to TRBJ1-1; no clear D gene. Germline V gene data show CDR1 as LNHDA and CDR2 as SQIVND (reference sequence). The CDR3 loop spans 16 amino acids. Trimming left V 3 bases short and J 1 base short, with 15 bases between. The CDR3 protein is CASSIPRGNPNTEAFF. The CDR3 nucleotides are TGTGCCAGTAGTATCCCCCGCGGCAATCCGAACACTGAAGCTTTCTTT.

The chain has TRBV5-1 and TRBJ2-5, with D unresolved. There are 12 residues in the CDR3. Germline V CDR1 and CDR2: SGHRS, YFSETQ. Trimming pared 1 base from V and 4 bases from J, leaving 5 bases between. CDR3 amino acids: CASSLYGETQYF. The CDR3 nucleotides are TGCGCCAGCAGCTTGTACGGAGAGACCCAGTACTTC.

The chain employs TRBV27 and TRBJ2-5; 7 bases match TRBD1. This CDR3 is 16 amino acids long. CDR1 and CDR2 (germline): MNHEY, SMNVEV (reference sequence). Trimming at V came to 5 bases and at J to 2 bases, leaving 11 bases not matched to a gene. CDR3 amino acids: CASSPPPGQQQETQYF. Here the CDR3 DNA reads TGTGCCAGCAGTCCCCCCCCGGGACAGCAGCAAGAGACCCAGTACTTC.

This clone was observed a few times. This sequence joins TRBV25-1 and TRBJ2-2; the match to TRBD1 covers 8 bases. The CDR3 loop spans 15 amino acids. Germline V CDR1 and CDR2: MGHDK, SYGVNS. V was pared by 5 bases and J by 4 bases, with 6 bases of the junction left unmatched. CDR3 region: CASSSLDRATGELFF. CDR3 sequence (DNA): TGTGCCAGCAGTTCCCTGGACAGGGCCACCGGGGAGCTGTTTTTT.

CDR3 DNA: TGTGCCAGCAGTGGACAGGATGGAAACACTGAAGCTTTCTTT. This codes for CASSGQDGNTEAFF. The rearrangement links TRBV2 to TRBJ1-1; weak D call: TRBD1 (6 bases). The germline gives CDR1 SNHLY, CDR2 FYNNEI. Trimming cost V 4 bases and J 2 bases, with 11 bases left between them. The CDR3 loop spans 14 amino acids.

The chain couples TRBV28 to TRBJ1-1; tentative D call: TRBD1 (5 bases). Germline V CDR1 and CDR2: MDHEN, SYDVKM. V lost 3 bases and J lost 1, with 6 bases in between. The CDR3 length is 13 residues. This CDR3 reads CASSLGGNTEAFF. CDR3 in DNA: TGTGCCAGCAGTTTGGGGGGGAACACTGAAGCTTTCTTT.

This rearrangement joins TRBV18 to TRBJ1-6; D gene unclear. V shed 6 bases and J shed 6 bases, with 15 bases lying between them. From germline, CDR1 is KGHSH and CDR2 LQKENI. This CDR3 is 15 amino acids long. The CDR3 sequence is CASSPDGSLNSPLHF. The CDR3 DNA is TGTGCCAGCTCCCCGGACGGGAGTCTTAATTCACCCCTCCACTTT.